The sequence of this T cell receptor beta chain was determined in a study of blood T cells in healthy people across ages. From germline, CDR1 is MNHEY and CDR2 SVGAGI. CDR3 length: 13 amino acids. The V and J ends lost 7 bases and 10 bases, in that order; junction bases with no gene match: 4. A sample-barcoded 5' primer and a J-beta primer mix were used in a second PCR of roughly 7 to 11 cycles. One entry per CDR3 protein results from TCRdb running MiXCR on the 5' RACE reads. The table lists around 800,000 distinct CDR3 sequences, about 26% of them singletons. This sample was also put to use in a study of T cells of mothers and their children. That publication notes: Related and unrelated pairs show similar thymic shaping of TCR recombination output. Overlap in related mother-child pairs always slightly exceeded unrelated pairs, never significantly.

The sequence was obtained from a boy under 18 in good health. The chain carries TRBV6-5 and TRBJ1-6; 10 bases align to TRBD1. The sample was blood. This CDR3 reads CASTPGQGSPLHF. The CDR3 DNA follows: TGTGCCAGCACTCCGGGACAGGGGTCACCCCTCCACTTT.